Presented here are 23 T cell receptor beta chains from one specimen sequenced in a study of PD-L1 blockade in urothelial cancer (dated by TCRdb to about 2017). The label giving this sample's time point can be read as: peripheral blood 6 weeks after treatment start. Library preparation used the immunoSEQ multiplex PCR assay. TCRdb provides this immuneACCESS table in a form limited to in-frame rearrangements. Some clones are lacking; in checked studies, under half of them reflect an unresolved V gene, and why the rest are absent is not known. For this sample the table gives around 50,000 clones, of which about 85% were detected only once. Together, the top ten hold more than 1.5% of the sample. Sequences were derived from PBMCs, sampled around atezolizumab (anti-PD-L1) treatment. These receptors all stem from a man between 50 and 59 years old with urothelial cancer.

The V and J genes are TRBV14 and TRBJ2-5, with TRBD2 identical over 8 bases. CDR1 and CDR2 from the germline V gene are SGHDN and FVKESK. The CDR3 is 16 residues long. The J segment lost 1 base and the V segment lost 3 bases, leaving 7 bases of the junction unmatched. CDR3 nucleotide sequence: TGTGCCAGCAGCCACCTTCTAGCGGGCCCCCAAGAGACCCAGTACTTC. Encoded protein: CASSHLLAGPQETQYF.

This chain connects TRBV7-8 to TRBJ2-7; D is unclear. The germline CDR1 and CDR2 sequences are SGHVS and FQNEAQ. The germline V and J ends were trimmed by 3 bases and 6 bases, with 9 bases remaining between them. This CDR3 is built from 12 residues. The CDR3 sequence: CASSLSLLEQYF. CDR3 bases: TGTGCCAGCAGCTTGTCCCTCCTCGAGCAGTACTTC.

V usage is TRBV25-1 and J usage is TRBJ1-1; possible D gene TRBD1, 5 bases. This CDR3 spans 13 amino acids. Per germline, CDR1 MGHDK and CDR2 SYGVNS. The ends were cut back, 1 base at V and 9 bases at J, with 12 bases in the middle. In nucleotides, the CDR3 is TGTGCCAGCAGTGAATTGGGGCAGGGTCAAGCTTTCTTT. Its translation: CASSELGQGQAFF.

The rearrangement joins TRBV27 to TRBJ2-5; 8 positions match TRBD2. The CDR3 consists of 16 residues. After removal of 3 bases from V and 5 bases from J, the junction contained 11 bases not matched to a gene. The V gene's germline CDR1 is MNHEY and CDR2 SMNVEV (reference sequence). CDR3 sequence (DNA): TGTGCCAGCAGTTTCGGGCCGGGAGGGCCTAGCGAGACCCAGTACTTC. Amino acids: CASSFGPGGPSETQYF.

This clone was observed a single time. The V call is TRBV15, the J call TRBJ1-1; D unresolved. The germline V gene encodes CDR1 LNHNV and CDR2 YYDKDF (reference sequence). V was shortened by 0 bases and J by 0 bases, with 11 bases between the two germline ends. This CDR3 has 16 amino acids. CDR3 in amino acids: CATSRDRRGLNTEAFF. The CDR3 DNA follows: TGTGCCACCAGCAGAGATCGTAGAGGGCTGAACACTGAAGCTTTCTTT. Full variable domain (missing parts from reference TRBV15 and TRBJ1-1): DAMVIQNPRYQVTQFGKPVTLSCSQTLNHNVMYWYQQKSSQAPKLLFHYYDKDFNNEADTPDNFQSRRPNTSFCFLDIRSPGLGDTAMYLCATSRDRRGLNTEAFFGQGTRLTVV.

This clone was observed a handful of times. The CDR3 sequence: CASSFAEPTGELFF. The CDR3 DNA reads as TGTGCCAGCAGCTTTGCTGAGCCCACCGGGGAGCTGTTTTTT. J is TRBJ2-2 and V is TRBV5-4; D remains unclear. Germline V lookup: CDR1 SGHNT, CDR2 YYREEE (reference sequence). This CDR3 spans 14 amino acids. With 2 bases removed from V and 4 bases from J, the gap between germline ends came to 9 bases.

The chain couples TRBV15 to TRBJ1-5; TRBD1 might be the D (6 bases). The CDR3 covers 15 residues. Germline loops: CDR1 LNHNV, CDR2 YYDKDF (reference sequence). Deletions cut 0 bases from V and 4 bases from J, with 10 bases between. CDR3 DNA: TGTGCCACCAGCAGAGACAGGGGCACAAATCAGCCCCAGCATTTT. Translated: CATSRDRGTNQPQHF. Filled out from reference TRBV15 and TRBJ1-5, the complete variable domain reads DAMVIQNPRYQVTQFGKPVTLSCSQTLNHNVMYWYQQKSSQAPKLLFHYYDKDFNNEADTPDNFQSRRPNTSFCFLDIRSPGLGDTAMYLCATSRDRGTNQPQHFGDGTRLSIL.

The chain uses TRBV5-6 and TRBJ2-2; D may be TRBD2 (5 bases). V was shortened by 0 bases and J by 4 bases, with 13 bases between the two germline ends. Per germline, CDR1 SGHDT and CDR2 YYEEEE. This CDR3 is built from 16 residues. CDR3 DNA sequence: TGTGCCAGCAGCTTGGCCTTTAAGCGGCCCACCGGGGAGCTGTTTTTT. This translates into CASSLAFKRPTGELFF.

This chain connects TRBV19 to TRBJ2-5, with 9 bases aligning to TRBD2. The CDR3 is 13 residues long. J gave up 5 bases and V 11 bases, and 9 bases lay outside the gene matches. Germline V gives CDR1 LNHDA, CDR2 SQIVND (reference sequence). The CDR3: CAATSGPGETQYF. The CDR3 region has the DNA TGTGCCGCCACTAGCGGGCCCGGGGAGACCCAGTACTTC.

There are many counts of this clone. The V call is TRBV11-2, the J call TRBJ1-1; weak D call: TRBD1 (5 bases). Germline V gene data show CDR1 as SGHAT and CDR2 as FQNNGV. V dropped 3 bases and J dropped 1 base, with 12 bases sitting between them. The CDR3 extends over 15 amino acids. CDR3 sequence reads: CASSLHRLGNTEAFF. In DNA, the CDR3 is TGTGCCAGCAGCTTGCACAGGCTGGGGAACACTGAAGCTTTCTTT.

CDR3 amino acids: CASSYSIAGRETQYF. CDR3 nucleotides: TGTGCCAGCAGTTACTCGATTGCGGGTAGGGAGACCCAGTACTTC. J is TRBJ2-5 and V is TRBV6-6, with a possible D match to TRBD2 (5 bases). The V gene's germline CDR1 is MNHNY and CDR2 SVGAGI (reference sequence). Trimming took 0 bases from V and 5 from J, leaving 13 bases between them. The CDR3 contains 15 residues.

The CDR3 DNA reads as TGTGCCAGCAGAAAGCCGGTGGTTTGGGGGGAGCTGTTTTTT. As protein: CASRKPVVWGELFF. The V gene is TRBV6-5, the J gene TRBJ2-2; unclear D gene. The CDR3 consists of 14 residues. Germline loops: CDR1 MNHEY, CDR2 SVGAGI. V was pared by 6 bases and J by 8 bases, with 16 bases between.

This rearrangement joins TRBV5-4 to TRBJ2-1, with TRBD2 matching over 7 bases. The junction had 5 bases not matched to a gene; V was cut back by 7 bases and J by 1 base. Germline assignment: CDR1 SGHNT and CDR2 YYREEE (reference sequence). The CDR3 covers 14 residues. The chain's CDR3 is CASGRELSYNEQFF. DNA of the CDR3: TGTGCCAGCGGGCGGGAGCTTTCCTACAATGAGCAGTTCTTC.

The chain's CDR3 is CASSLYRQGQETQYF. CDR3 in DNA: TGTGCCAGCAGCTTATACCGGCAGGGCCAAGAGACCCAGTACTTC. This sequence joins TRBV13 and TRBJ2-5; D might be TRBD1 (5 bases). Germline values: CDR1 PRHDT, CDR2 FYEKMQ (reference sequence). The V gene lost 2 bases and the J gene lost 1 base, with 11 bases spanning the gap. This CDR3 spans 15 amino acids.

This clone was detected only a few times. This rearrangement joins TRBV7-9 to TRBJ2-5; 7 nucleotides line up with TRBD2. Germline V gene lookup returns CDR1 SEHNR and CDR2 FQNEAQ (reference sequence). The trim removed 0 bases at V and 7 bases at J, leaving 5 bases unmatched. This CDR3 spans 14 amino acids. The CDR3 DNA follows: TGTGCCAGCAGCTTAGCCAGCGGGGTCTGGACCCAGTACTTC. This translates into CASSLASGVWTQYF.

CDR3 in amino acids: CASTGTSGRSETQYF. The CDR3, as DNA: TGTGCCAGCACCGGGACTAGCGGGCGTTCGGAGACCCAGTACTTC. V and J are TRBV2 and TRBJ2-5, with TRBD2 matching over 12 bases. V shed 7 bases, J shed 5 bases, and the junction held 8 bases outside the gene matches. The CDR3 runs 15 residues. Germline V gives CDR1 SNHLY, CDR2 FYNNEI.

J is TRBJ2-1 and V is TRBV4-3, with 13 bases that match TRBD2. The CDR3 is 15 residues long. With V trimmed by 5 bases and J by 6 bases, 4 bases remained unmatched. Germline V CDR1 and CDR2: LGHNA, YSLEER. The CDR3: CASSSGLAGANEQFF. The CDR3 DNA follows: TGCGCCAGCAGCTCCGGACTAGCGGGAGCCAATGAGCAGTTCTTC.

The CDR3 is CAWSTGTGGARTDTQYF. In DNA, the CDR3 is TGTGCCTGGAGTACCGGGACAGGGGGCGCGAGAACAGATACGCAGTATTTT. The chain is built from TRBV30 and TRBJ2-3; 12 bases line up with TRBD1. V gave up 2 bases and J gave up 3 bases; unmatched junction bases: 9. CDR1 GTSNPN and CDR2 SVGIG come from the germline V gene (reference sequence). This CDR3 contains 17 residues.

This clone has just one count. The rearrangement uses TRBV11-3 and TRBJ2-7; the match to TRBD2 covers 11 bases. Germline CDR1 SGHNT, CDR2 YENEEA. The J segment lost 0 bases and the V segment lost 3 bases, leaving 4 bases of the junction unmatched. The CDR3 runs 16 residues. The CDR3 loop is CASSFSGTSGSYEQYF. In nucleotides, the CDR3 is TGTGCCAGCAGCTTCTCCGGGACTAGCGGCTCCTACGAGCAGTACTTC.

This clone was detected once. CDR3 sequence reads: CASRGLGLAVADTQYF. CDR3 coding DNA: TGTGCCAGCCGTGGACTCGGACTAGCGGTGGCAGATACGCAGTATTTT. This chain connects TRBV2 to TRBJ2-3, with 10 bases matching TRBD2. V was clipped by 8 bases and J by 4 bases; unmatched bases: 12. There are 16 residues in the CDR3. Germline assignment: CDR1 SNHLY and CDR2 FYNNEI.

The chain employs TRBV9 and TRBJ2-7; 7 positions agree with TRBD1. This CDR3 is 15 amino acids long. From germline, CDR1 is SGDLS and CDR2 YYNGEE. V lost 0 bases, J lost 3 bases, and 6 bases stayed unmatched. Here the CDR3 DNA reads TGTGCCAGCAGCGTAGGGGACAGCAACAACTACGAGCAGTACTTC. Its translation: CASSVGDSNNYEQYF.

CDR3 nucleotide sequence: TGTGCCAGCAGCTTGATGGCGGGAGGGCGAGAGCAGTACTTC. It encodes CASSLMAGGREQYF. The chain employs TRBV5-4 and TRBJ2-7; 9 nucleotides line up with TRBD2. The CDR3 length is 14 residues. The germline V gene has CDR1 SGHNT and CDR2 YYREEE (reference sequence). The junction had 6 bases not matched to a gene; V was cut back by 1 base and J by 7 bases.

The V call is TRBV7-8, the J call TRBJ1-4; 9 nucleotides agree with TRBD1. Germline CDR1 SGHVS, CDR2 FQNEAQ. This CDR3 has 17 amino acids. The trim removed 4 bases at V and 0 bases at J, leaving 6 bases unmatched. DNA of the CDR3: TGTGCCAGCAGCTCAGGGACAGGGTTTGCAACTAATGAAAAACTGTTTTTT. As protein: CASSSGTGFATNEKLFF.